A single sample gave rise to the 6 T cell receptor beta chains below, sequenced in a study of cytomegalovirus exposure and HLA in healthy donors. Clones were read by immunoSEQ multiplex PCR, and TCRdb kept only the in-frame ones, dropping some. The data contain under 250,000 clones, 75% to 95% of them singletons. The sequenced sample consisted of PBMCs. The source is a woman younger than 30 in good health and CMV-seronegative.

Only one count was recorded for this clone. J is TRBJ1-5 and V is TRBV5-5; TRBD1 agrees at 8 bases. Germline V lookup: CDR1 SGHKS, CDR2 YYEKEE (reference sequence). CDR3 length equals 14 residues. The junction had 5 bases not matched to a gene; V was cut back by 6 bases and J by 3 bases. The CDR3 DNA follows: TGTGCCAGCACCGGCCAGGGGGCCAATCAGCCCCAGCATTTT. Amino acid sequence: CASTGQGANQPQHF.

In DNA form, the CDR3 reads TGTGCCAGCGGAGGGTTCTCCTACAATGAGCAGTTCTTC. Translating gives CASGGFSYNEQFF. V gene TRBV27 combines with J gene TRBJ2-1, with TRBD2 as a possible D gene (6 bases). This CDR3 is 13 amino acids long. Trimming removed 8 bases from V and 0 bases from J, with 8 bases in between. The germline V gene encodes CDR1 MNHEY and CDR2 SMNVEV (reference sequence).

The CDR3 bases are TGTGCCATCAGGGCCGGGACAGTGGCTGTCTCTGAAGCTTTCTTT. Translation: CAIRAGTVAVSEAFF. V is TRBV10-3 and J is TRBJ1-1, with TRBD1 identical over 7 bases. V lost 6 bases and J lost 6; bases outside the gene matches: 13. CDR1 and CDR2 (germline): ENHRY, SYGVKD. CDR3 size: 15 residues.

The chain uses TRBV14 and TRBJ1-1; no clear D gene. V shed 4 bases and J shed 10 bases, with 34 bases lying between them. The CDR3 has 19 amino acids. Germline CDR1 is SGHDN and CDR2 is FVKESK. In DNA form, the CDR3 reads TGTGCCAGCAGCCCTCAAACGACACCTTCCAACGCCCCGCCTATGAGAGCTTTCTTT. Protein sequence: CASSPQTTPSNAPPMRAFF.

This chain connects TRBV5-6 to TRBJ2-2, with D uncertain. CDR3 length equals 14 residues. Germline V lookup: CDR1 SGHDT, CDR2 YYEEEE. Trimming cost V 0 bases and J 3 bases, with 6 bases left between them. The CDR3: CASSLVADTGELFF. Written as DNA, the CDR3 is TGTGCCAGCAGCTTGGTGGCAGACACCGGGGAGCTGTTTTTT.

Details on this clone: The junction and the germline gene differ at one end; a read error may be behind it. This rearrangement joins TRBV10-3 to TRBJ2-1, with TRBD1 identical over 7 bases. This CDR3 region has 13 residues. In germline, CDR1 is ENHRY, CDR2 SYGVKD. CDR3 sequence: CAISETDRTKWLF. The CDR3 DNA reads TGTGCCATCAGTGAGACGGACAGGACCAAGTGGCTCTTC.